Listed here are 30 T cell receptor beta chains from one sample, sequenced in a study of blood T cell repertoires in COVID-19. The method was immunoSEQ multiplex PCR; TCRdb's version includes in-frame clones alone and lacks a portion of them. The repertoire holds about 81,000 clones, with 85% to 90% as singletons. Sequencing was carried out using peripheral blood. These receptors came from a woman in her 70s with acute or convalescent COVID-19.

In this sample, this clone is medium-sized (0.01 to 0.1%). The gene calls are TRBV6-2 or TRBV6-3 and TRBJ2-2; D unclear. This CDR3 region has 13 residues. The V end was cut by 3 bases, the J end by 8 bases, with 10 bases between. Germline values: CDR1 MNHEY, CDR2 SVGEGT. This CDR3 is CASSYRSEGELFF. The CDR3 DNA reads TGTGCCAGCAGTTATCGATCGGAGGGGGAGCTGTTTTTT.

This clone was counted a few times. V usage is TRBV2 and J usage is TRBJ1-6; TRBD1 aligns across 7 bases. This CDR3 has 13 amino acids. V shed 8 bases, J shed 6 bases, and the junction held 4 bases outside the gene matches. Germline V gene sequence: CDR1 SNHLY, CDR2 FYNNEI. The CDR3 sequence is CASGRDSNSPLHF. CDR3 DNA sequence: TGTGCCAGCGGCCGGGACAGTAATTCACCCCTCCACTTT.

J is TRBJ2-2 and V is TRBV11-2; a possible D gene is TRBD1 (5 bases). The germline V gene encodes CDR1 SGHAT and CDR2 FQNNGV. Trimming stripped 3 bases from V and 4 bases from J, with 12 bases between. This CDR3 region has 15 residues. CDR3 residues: CASSFSRAATGELFF. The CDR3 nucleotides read TGTGCCAGCAGCTTCAGCAGGGCGGCCACCGGGGAGCTGTTTTTT.

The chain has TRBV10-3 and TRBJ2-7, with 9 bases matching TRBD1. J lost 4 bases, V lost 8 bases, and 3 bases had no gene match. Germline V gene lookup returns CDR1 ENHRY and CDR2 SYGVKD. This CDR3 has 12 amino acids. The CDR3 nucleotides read TGTGCCATCGGACAGGGGACTTACGAGCAGTACGTC. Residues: CAIGQGTYEQYV.

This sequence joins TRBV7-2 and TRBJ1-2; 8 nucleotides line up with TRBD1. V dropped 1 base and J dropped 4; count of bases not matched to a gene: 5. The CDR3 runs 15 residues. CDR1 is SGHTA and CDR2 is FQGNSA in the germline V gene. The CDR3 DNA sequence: TGTGCCAGCAGCTTAGTGGACGGGACAGGCTATGGCTACACCTTC. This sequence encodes CASSLVDGTGYGYTF.

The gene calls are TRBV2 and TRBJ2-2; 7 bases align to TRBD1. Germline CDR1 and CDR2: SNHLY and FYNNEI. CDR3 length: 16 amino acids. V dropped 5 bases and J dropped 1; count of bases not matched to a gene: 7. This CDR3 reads CASSIYRTGNTGELFF. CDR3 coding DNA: TGTGCCAGCAGTATATATAGGACAGGGAACACCGGGGAGCTGTTTTTT.

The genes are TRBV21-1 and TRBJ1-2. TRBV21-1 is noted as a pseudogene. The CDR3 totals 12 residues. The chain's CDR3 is CASSNGGDGYTF. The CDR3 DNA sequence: TGTGCCAGCAGCAACGGGGGGGATGGCTACACCTTC.

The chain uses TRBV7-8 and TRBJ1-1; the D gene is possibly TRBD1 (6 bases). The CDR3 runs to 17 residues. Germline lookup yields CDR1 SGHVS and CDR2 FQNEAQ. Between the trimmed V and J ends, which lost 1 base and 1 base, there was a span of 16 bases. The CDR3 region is CASSLEGNRVPNTEAFF. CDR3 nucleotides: TGTGCCAGCAGCTTAGAGGGTAACAGGGTTCCGAACACTGAAGCTTTCTTT.

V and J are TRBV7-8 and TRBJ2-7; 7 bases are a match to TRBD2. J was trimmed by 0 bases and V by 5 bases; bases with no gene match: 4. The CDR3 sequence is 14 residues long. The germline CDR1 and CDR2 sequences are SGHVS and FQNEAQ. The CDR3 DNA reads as TGTGCCAGCAGCCCACTAGCGAACTCCTACGAGCAGTACGTC. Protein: CASSPLANSYEQYV.

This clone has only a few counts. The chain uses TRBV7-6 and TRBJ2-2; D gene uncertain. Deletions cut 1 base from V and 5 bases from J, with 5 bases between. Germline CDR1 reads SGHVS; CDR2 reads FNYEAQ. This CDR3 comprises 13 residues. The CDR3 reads CASSLDRTGELFF. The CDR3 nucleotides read TGTGCCAGCAGCTTAGACCGGACCGGGGAGCTGTTTTTT.

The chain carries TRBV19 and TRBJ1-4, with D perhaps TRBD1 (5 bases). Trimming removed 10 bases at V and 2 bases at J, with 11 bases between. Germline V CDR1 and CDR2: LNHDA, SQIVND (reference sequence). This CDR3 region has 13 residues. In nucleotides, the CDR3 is TGTGCCACCGTGGAGGGGACTAATGAAAAACTGTTTTTT. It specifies CATVEGTNEKLFF.

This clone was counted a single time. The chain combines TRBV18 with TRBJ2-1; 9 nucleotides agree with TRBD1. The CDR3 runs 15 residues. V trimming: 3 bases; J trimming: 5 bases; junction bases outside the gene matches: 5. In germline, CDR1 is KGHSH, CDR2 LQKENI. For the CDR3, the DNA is TGTGCCAGCTCACCCCGGACAGGGGTTAACAATGAGCAGTTCTTC. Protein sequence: CASSPRTGVNNEQFF.

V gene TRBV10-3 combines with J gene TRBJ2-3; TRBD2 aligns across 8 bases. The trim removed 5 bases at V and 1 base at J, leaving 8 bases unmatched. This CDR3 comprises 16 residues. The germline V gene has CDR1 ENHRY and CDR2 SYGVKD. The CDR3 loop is CAISPAGTRGTDTQYF. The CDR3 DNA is TGTGCCATCAGTCCCGCCGGGACTAGGGGCACAGATACGCAGTATTTT.

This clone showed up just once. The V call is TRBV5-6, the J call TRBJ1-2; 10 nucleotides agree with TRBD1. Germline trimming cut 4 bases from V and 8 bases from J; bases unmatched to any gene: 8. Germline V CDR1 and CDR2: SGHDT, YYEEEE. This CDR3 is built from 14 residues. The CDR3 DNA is TGTGCCAGCAGCACTGGGACAGGGGCAGCCGGCTACACCTTC. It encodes CASSTGTGAAGYTF.

The CDR3 region has the DNA TGCGCCAGCAGCTTGGAGGGACTAGCGGACACAGATACGCAGTATTTT. It yields the protein CASSLEGLADTDTQYF. This chain uses TRBV5-1 with TRBJ2-3, with 11 nucleotides matching TRBD2. J lost 2 bases, V lost 0 bases, and 2 bases had no gene match. The germline gives CDR1 SGHRS, CDR2 YFSETQ. The CDR3 has 16 residues.

Here the CDR3 DNA reads TGTGCCAGCAGCCCCAAGGGTTCGGGGGACTATGGCTACACCTTC. It yields the protein CASSPKGSGDYGYTF. The chain recombines TRBV9 with TRBJ1-2; tentatively, D is TRBD1 (5 bases). Trimming shortened V by 4 bases and J by 3 bases, and 16 bases separated the two germline ends. Germline V lookup: CDR1 SGDLS, CDR2 YYNGEE. CDR3 length: 15 residues. Filled out from reference TRBV9 and TRBJ1-2, the complete variable domain reads DSGVTQTPKHLITATGQRVTLRCSPRSGDLSVYWYQQSLDQGLQFLIQYYNGEERAKGNILERFSAQQFPDLHSELNLSSLELGDSALYFCASSPKGSGDYGYTFGSGTRLTVV.

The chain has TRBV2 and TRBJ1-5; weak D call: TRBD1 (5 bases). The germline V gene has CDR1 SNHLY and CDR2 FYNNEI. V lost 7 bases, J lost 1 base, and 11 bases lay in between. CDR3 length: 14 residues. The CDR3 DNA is TGTGCCAGCAACCGGGGGGGGAGCAATCAGCCCCAGCATTTT. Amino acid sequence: CASNRGGSNQPQHF.

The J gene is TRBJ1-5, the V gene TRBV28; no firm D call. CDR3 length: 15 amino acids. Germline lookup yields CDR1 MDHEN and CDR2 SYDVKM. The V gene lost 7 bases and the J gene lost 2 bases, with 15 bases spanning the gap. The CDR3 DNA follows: TGTGCCAGCACCCGATTGGGCAGTGGCAATCAGCCCCAGCATTTT. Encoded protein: CASTRLGSGNQPQHF.

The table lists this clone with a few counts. The CDR3 reads CASSNPQRSYEQYV. CDR3 nucleotides: TGTGCCAGCAGTAATCCACAGAGATCCTACGAGCAGTACGTC. The gene calls are TRBV6-6 and TRBJ2-7; unclear D gene. Trimming took off 5 bases at V and 1 base at J, with 12 bases between the two ends. Germline V gene lookup returns CDR1 MNHNY and CDR2 SVGAGI (reference sequence). The CDR3 contains 14 residues.

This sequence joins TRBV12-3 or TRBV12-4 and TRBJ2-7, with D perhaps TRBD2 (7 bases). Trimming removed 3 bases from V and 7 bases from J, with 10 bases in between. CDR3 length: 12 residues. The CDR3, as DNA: TGTGCCAGCAGTTTGAGGGGGGGAGAGCAGTACGTC. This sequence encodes CASSLRGGEQYV.

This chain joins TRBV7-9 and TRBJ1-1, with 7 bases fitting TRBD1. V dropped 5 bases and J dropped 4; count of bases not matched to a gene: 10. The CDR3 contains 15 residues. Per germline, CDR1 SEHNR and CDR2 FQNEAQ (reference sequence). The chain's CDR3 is CASSPHRGGSTEAFF. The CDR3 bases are TGTGCCAGCAGCCCTCACAGGGGTGGGTCCACTGAAGCTTTCTTT.

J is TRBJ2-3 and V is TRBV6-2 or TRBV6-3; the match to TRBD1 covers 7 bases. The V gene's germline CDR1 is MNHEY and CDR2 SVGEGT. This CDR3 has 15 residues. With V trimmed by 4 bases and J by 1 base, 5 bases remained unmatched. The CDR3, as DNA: TGTGCCAGCAGTTGGAGGCAGGGGGGCACAGATACGCAGTATTTT. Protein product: CASSWRQGGTDTQYF.

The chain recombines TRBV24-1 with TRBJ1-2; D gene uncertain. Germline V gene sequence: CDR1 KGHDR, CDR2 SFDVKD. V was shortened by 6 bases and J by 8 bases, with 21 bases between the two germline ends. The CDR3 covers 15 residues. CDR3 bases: TGTGCCACCAGTACCTCCCGGGATCCCTCTCAAGGCTACACCTTC. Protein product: CATSTSRDPSQGYTF.

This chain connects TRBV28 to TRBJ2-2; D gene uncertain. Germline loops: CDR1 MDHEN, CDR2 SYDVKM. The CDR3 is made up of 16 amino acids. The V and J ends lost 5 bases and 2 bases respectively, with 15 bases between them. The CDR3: CASSPLVMRNTGELFF. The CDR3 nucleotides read TGTGCCAGCAGTCCCCTCGTTATGCGCAACACCGGGGAGCTGTTTTTT.

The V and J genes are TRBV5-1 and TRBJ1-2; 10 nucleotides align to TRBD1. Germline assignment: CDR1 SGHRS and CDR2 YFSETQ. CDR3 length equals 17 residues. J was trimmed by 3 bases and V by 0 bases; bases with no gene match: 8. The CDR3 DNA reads TGCGCCAGCAGCTTGGGCCTCTTTGGACAGGGGGACTATGGCTACACCTTC. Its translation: CASSLGLFGQGDYGYTF.

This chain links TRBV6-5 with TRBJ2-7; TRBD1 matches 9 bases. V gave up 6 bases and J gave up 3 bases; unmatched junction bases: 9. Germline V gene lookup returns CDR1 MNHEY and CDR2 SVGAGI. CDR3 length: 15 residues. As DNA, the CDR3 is TGTGCCAGCAGAATACGGGACAGGGCCCTCTACGAGCAGTACGTC. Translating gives CASRIRDRALYEQYV.

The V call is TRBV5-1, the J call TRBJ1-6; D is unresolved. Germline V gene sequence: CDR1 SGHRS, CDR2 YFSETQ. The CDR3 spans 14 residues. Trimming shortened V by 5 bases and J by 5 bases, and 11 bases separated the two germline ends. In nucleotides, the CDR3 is TGCGCCAGCAGTTACGGGGAGGATAATTCACCCCTCCACTTT. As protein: CASSYGEDNSPLHF.

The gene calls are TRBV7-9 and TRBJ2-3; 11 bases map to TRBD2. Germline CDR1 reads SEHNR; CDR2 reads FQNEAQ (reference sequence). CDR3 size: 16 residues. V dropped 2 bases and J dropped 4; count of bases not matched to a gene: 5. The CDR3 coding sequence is TGTGCCAGCAGCTTAAGCAGACTAGCGGGGTCAGATACGCAGTATTTT. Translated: CASSLSRLAGSDTQYF.

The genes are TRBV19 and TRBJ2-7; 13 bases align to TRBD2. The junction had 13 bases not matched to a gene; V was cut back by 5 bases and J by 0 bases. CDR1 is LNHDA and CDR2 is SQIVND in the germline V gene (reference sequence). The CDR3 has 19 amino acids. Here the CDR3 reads CASSSPPGTSGNRSYEQYV. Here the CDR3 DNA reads TGTGCCAGTAGTTCCCCCCCCGGGACTAGCGGGAATCGCTCCTACGAGCAGTACGTC.

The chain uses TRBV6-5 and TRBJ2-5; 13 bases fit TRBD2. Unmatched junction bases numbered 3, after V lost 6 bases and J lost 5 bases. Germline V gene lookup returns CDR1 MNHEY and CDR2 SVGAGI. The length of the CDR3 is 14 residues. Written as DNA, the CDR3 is TGTGCCAGCAGAGGACTAGCGGGGGTGGAGACCCAGTACTTC. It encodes CASRGLAGVETQYF.